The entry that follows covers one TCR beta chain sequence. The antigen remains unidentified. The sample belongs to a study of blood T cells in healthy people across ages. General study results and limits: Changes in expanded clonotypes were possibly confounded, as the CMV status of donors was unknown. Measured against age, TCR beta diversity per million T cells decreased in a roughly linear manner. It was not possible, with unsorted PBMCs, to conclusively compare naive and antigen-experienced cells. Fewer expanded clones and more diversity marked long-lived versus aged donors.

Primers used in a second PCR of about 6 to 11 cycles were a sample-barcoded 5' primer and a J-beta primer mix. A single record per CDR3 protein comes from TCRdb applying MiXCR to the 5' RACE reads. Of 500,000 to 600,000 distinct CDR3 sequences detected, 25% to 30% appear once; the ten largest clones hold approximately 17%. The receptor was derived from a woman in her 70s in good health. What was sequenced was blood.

This CDR3 reads CASSQLRDRATGEQYF. CDR3 DNA: TGTGCCAGCAGTCAATTGAGGGACAGGGCCACGGGAGAGCAGTACTTC. The V gene is TRBV11-2, the J gene TRBJ2-7, with 9 bases that match TRBD1. Looked up from germline, CDR1 is SGHAT and CDR2 is FQNNGV. The V segment lost 6 bases and the J segment 7 bases; nucleotides outside the gene matches: 16. The CDR3 length is 16 residues.